This record looks at one T cell receptor (beta chain) sequence and its context. Participants were aged about 18 to 100 years from roughly 25 US areas. In assigning cohorts, the study relied on participant-reported clinical history. CDR1 SQVTM and CDR2 ANQGSEA come from the germline V gene. The V gene end was trimmed by 7 bases and the J gene end by 5 bases; junction bases not matched to a gene: 11. The CDR3 loop spans 14 amino acids. This entry is derived from a study of blood T cell repertoires in COVID-19. For the study at large: COVID-19 samples from acute and convalescent phases originated in the United States, Italy and Spain. T cells, B-cell-depleted T cells, or PBMCs provided the cDNA or gDNA that served as material.

Data came from immunoSEQ multiplex PCR; TCRdb stores just in-frame clones and leaves some out. The sample holds around 320,000 clones, 85% to 95% seen once. The rearrangement links TRBV29-1 to TRBJ1-1; 9 bases fit TRBD1. The sequence was obtained from a woman in her twenties or thirties who had been exposed to COVID-19. Sequences were obtained from PBMCs or T cells enriched from blood (not recorded which). The CDR3 is CSARGVQGATEAFF. The CDR3 bases are TGCAGCGCCCGGGGCGTACAGGGGGCAACTGAAGCTTTCTTT.